Detailed here is one TCR beta chain. Its antigen is as yet unknown. Autoimmune disease history or systemic immunosuppression disqualified patients. The data were obtained in a study of OX40 agonist ivuxolimab in advanced cancers. Across the study: Every 2 weeks, patients got intravenous ivuxolimab at one of six dose levels (0.01-10 mg/kg).

Study results and caveats: At 0.1 to 3.0 mg/kg, CD4+ and CD8+ blood T cells expanded clonally by week 6. The antigen specificity of the peripheral T cells (those that were expanded) was not determined.

Germline V gene lookup returns CDR1 SGHVS and CDR2 FQNEAQ. The CDR3 contains 15 residues. Trimming shortened V by 1 base and J by 8 bases, and 15 bases separated the two germline ends. The data were produced by immunoSEQ multiplex PCR, yet TCRdb's version contains in-frame clones alone and is incomplete. Of 26,000 or so clones in the sample, 88% were seen once. This specimen was CD4+ or CD8+ T cells sorted from blood, taken in a trial of the OX40 agonist ivuxolimab. V gene TRBV7-8 combines with J gene TRBJ2-1; possible D gene TRBD1, 5 bases. The sequence came from an adult with an advanced solid tumor such as melanoma, head and neck, liver or kidney cancer. The CDR3 region is CASSLVASGHDEQFF. The DNA for the CDR3 is TGTGCCAGCAGCTTAGTGGCTAGTGGACACGATGAGCAGTTCTTC.